This is a list of T cell receptor beta chains from one sample in a study of T cells in pancreatic ductal adenocarcinoma. The data were produced by immunoSEQ multiplex PCR, yet TCRdb's version contains in-frame clones alone and is incomplete. This sample has roughly 100,000 clones, with roughly 96% found just once. The sample was PBMCs. These receptors were obtained from a human donor with pancreatic ductal adenocarcinoma. Each CDR3 is given with its conserved first and last residue.

>TRBJ2-3|TRBV5-1
CASRSAGDTDTQYF
>TRBJ2-1|TRBV7-8
CASSLALSYNEQFF
>TRBJ2-2|TRBV7-3
CASSLDTGAGELFF
>TRBJ1-1|TRBV4-1
CASSQPQGANTEAFF
>TRBJ2-2|TRBV9
CASSVAGELFF
>TRBJ2-3|TRBV6-4
CASSIGVQDTQYF
>TRBJ2-7|TRBV5-1
CASMLLSSSYEQYF
>TRBJ1-1|TRBV18
CASSPTVNTEAFF
>TRBJ2-4|TRBV7-8
CASSMELAGRLAKNIQYF
>TRBJ1-5|TRBV19
CASSMPYRGPQPQHF
>TRBJ2-1|TRBV5-4
CASIQREGRYEQFF
>TRBJ2-4|TRBV9
CASGAGAAKNIQYF
>TRBJ2-5|TRBV2
CASSPDSVQETQYF
>TRBJ2-7|TRBV27
CASSLKGARGNEQYF
>TRBJ2-7|TRBV19
CASSTSTAYGYEQYF
>TRBJ2-7|TRBV6-5
CASNSNYEQYF
>TRBJ2-1|TRBV7-2
CASSPGGRAGEQFF
>TRBJ2-1|TRBV10-2
CASSVWYNEQFF
>TRBJ2-7|TRBV7-2
CASTPTPPYEQYF
>TRBJ2-7|TRBV7-8
CASSSTGGAEYEQYF
>TRBJ2-4|TRBV6-5
CASSYSKTRRDIQYF
>TRBJ2-3|TRBV10-1
CASSEAGNTDTQYF
>TRBJ2-3|TRBV9
CASSDFGREADTQYF
>TRBJ2-1|TRBV7-2
CASSISGPYNEQFF
>TRBJ1-1|TRBV5-6
CASSLAGDSDTEAFF
>TRBJ1-5|TRBV28
CASSLQIEPQHF
>TRBJ2-5|TRBV7-9
CASGIEGAGETQYF
>TRBJ2-3|TRBV5-1
CASSLVSDTQYF
>TRBJ1-4|TRBV5-1
CASSRSGATNEKLFF
>TRBJ2-7|TRBV13
CASSSPTGDYEQYF
>TRBJ2-3|TRBV10-3
CASRGELAGADTQYF
>TRBJ1-5|TRBV23-1
CASSPAMYSNQPQHF